These 22 T cell receptor beta chains were sequenced from one sample in a study of post-analysis software for immune sequencing data. Their antigens are not known. Study-wide findings and caveats: Five or six TRBV segments were more frequent in patients than controls; TRBV5-6, TRBV5-1 and TRBV20-1 belonged to this group.

The TCR beta cDNA libraries contained unique molecular identifiers. TCRdb re-called the PCR reads with MiXCR, one entry per CDR3 protein. The table includes 500,000 to 600,000 distinct CDR3 sequences, roughly 40% detected once. The sample comprised blood. The receptors shown here come from a girl aged 5-17 years with multiple sclerosis.

V usage is TRBV29-1 and J usage is TRBJ2-4; D might be TRBD1 (5 bases). CDR1 and CDR2 from the germline V gene are SQVTM and ANQGSEA. The CDR3 is 14 residues long. Between the trimmed V and J ends, which lost 5 bases and 0 bases, there was a span of 11 bases. The CDR3 loop reads CSVSGRVAKNIQYF. For the CDR3, the DNA is TGCAGCGTTTCCGGCAGGGTAGCCAAAAACATTCAGTACTTC.

The V call is TRBV20-1, the J call TRBJ2-5, with D maybe TRBD2 (6 bases). Germline V gives CDR1 DFQATT, CDR2 SNEGSKA (reference sequence). The germline V and J ends were trimmed by 1 base and 1 base, with 19 bases remaining between them. This CDR3 contains 17 residues. The CDR3 spells CSARGSGGVGPQETQYF. CDR3 nucleotide sequence: TGCAGTGCTAGAGGTAGCGGAGGGGTTGGTCCCCAAGAGACCCAGTACTTC.

The chain is built from TRBV4-2 and TRBJ2-7; 9 bases map to TRBD1. The CDR3 has 15 amino acids. Germline lookup yields CDR1 LGHNA and CDR2 YNFKEQ. The V gene end was trimmed by 5 bases and the J gene end by 5 bases; junction bases not matched to a gene: 10. CDR3 nucleotide sequence: TGTGCCAGCAGCAAGGGGGGGACAGGGACCCACGAGCAGTACTTC. This codes for CASSKGGTGTHEQYF.

This clonotype was observed a few times. The chain carries TRBV5-6 and TRBJ2-7, with 9 bases fitting TRBD1. Per the germline V gene, CDR1 is SGHDT and CDR2 is YYEEEE. Germline trimming cut 4 bases from V and 0 bases from J; bases unmatched to any gene: 5. There are 15 residues in the CDR3. CDR3 protein: CASSAGQGYSYEQYF. CDR3 bases: TGTGCCAGCAGCGCAGGACAGGGGTACTCCTACGAGCAGTACTTC.

This clonotype occurred a few times. The chain carries TRBV7-8 and TRBJ2-1, with D possibly being TRBD1 (5 bases). Germline V gene sequence: CDR1 SGHVS, CDR2 FQNEAQ. CDR3 length equals 14 residues. V was pared by 5 bases and J by 5 bases, with 13 bases between. CDR3 in amino acids: CASSRRLTDNEQFF. The DNA for the CDR3 is TGTGCCAGCAGCCGACGCCTGACAGACAATGAGCAGTTCTTC.

A single count supports this clonotype. V is TRBV4-1 and J is TRBJ2-1; 9 nucleotides match TRBD2. Trimming took 2 bases from V and 6 from J; bases not matched to a gene: 11. The germline gives CDR1 MGHRA, CDR2 YSYEKL. The CDR3 totals 17 residues. The CDR3 sequence is CASSQNIAGGPVNEQFF. DNA of the CDR3: TGCGCCAGCAGCCAAAATATCGCGGGAGGGCCGGTCAATGAGCAGTTCTTC.

This clonotype was picked up a small number of times. The chain recombines TRBV5-1 with TRBJ2-7; D not resolved. Germline assignment: CDR1 SGHRS and CDR2 YFSETQ. The CDR3 is 14 residues long. V was cut by 2 bases and J by 2 bases, with 11 bases left in between. As DNA, the CDR3 is TGCGCCAGCAGCTTATTAGACGCTACCTACGAGCAGTACTTC. Translating it yields CASSLLDATYEQYF.

The chain joins TRBV7-9 to TRBJ2-3; 13 bases line up with TRBD2. The V gene end was trimmed by 4 bases and the J gene end by 2 bases; junction bases not matched to a gene: 6. The V gene's germline CDR1 is SEHNR and CDR2 FQNEAQ (reference sequence). The CDR3 loop spans 17 amino acids. CDR3 in amino acids: CASSWGGLAGHTDTQYF. The CDR3, as DNA: TGTGCCAGCAGCTGGGGGGGACTAGCGGGGCACACAGATACGCAGTATTTT.

This rearrangement joins TRBV12-5 to TRBJ1-5; D unclear. Germline assignment: CDR1 LGHNT and CDR2 FRNRAP. This CDR3 is 15 amino acids long. Trimming stripped 5 bases from V and 4 bases from J, with 15 bases between. CDR3 nucleotides: TGTGCTAGTGGTCTATCCCCCAGGTTTAATCAGCCCCAGCATTTT. It encodes CASGLSPRFNQPQHF.

The J gene is TRBJ1-5, the V gene TRBV7-9; D gene unclear. The CDR3 sequence is 14 residues long. Germline lookup yields CDR1 SEHNR and CDR2 FQNEAQ (reference sequence). V was shortened by 4 bases and J by 5 bases, with 12 bases between the two germline ends. CDR3 nucleotides: TGTGCCAGCAGCTCATCCTCCTCCCATCAGCCCCAGCATTTT. As protein: CASSSSSSHQPQHF. Looking up the rest from reference TRBV7-9 and TRBJ1-5 gives the full variable domain: DTGVSQNPRHKITKRGQNVTFRCDPISEHNRLYWYRQTLGQGPEFLTYFQNEAQLEKSRLLSDRFSAERPKGSFSTLEIQRTEQGDSAMYLCASSSSSSHQPQHFGDGTRLSIL.

The chain employs TRBV6-5 and TRBJ1-1; TRBD1 aligns across 11 bases. This CDR3 has 14 residues. With V trimmed by 8 bases and J by 6 bases, 8 bases remained unmatched. Germline CDR1 is MNHEY and CDR2 is SVGAGI. CDR3 sequence: CASRPPGQGAEAFF. CDR3 DNA: TGTGCCAGCCGTCCCCCGGGACAGGGGGCTGAAGCTTTCTTT.

This clonotype was seen a few times. The rearrangement links TRBV3-1 to TRBJ2-1; 8 bases are shared with TRBD2. This CDR3 contains 15 residues. Trimming removed 4 bases from V and 8 bases from J; junction bases left unmatched: 10. Germline V gives CDR1 LGHDT, CDR2 YNNKEL (reference sequence). For the CDR3, the DNA is TGTGCCAGCAGCCCCCTGGCGGGAGGTCATGATGAGCAGTTCTTC. Protein product: CASSPLAGGHDEQFF.

The genes are TRBV5-1 and TRBJ2-5, with D perhaps matching TRBD2 (6 bases). The J call is uncertain, as TRBJ2-7 better fits the DNA end. Germline values: CDR1 SGHRS, CDR2 YFSETQ. The CDR3 runs to 16 residues. The CDR3 loop is CASSLDLTGASYEQYF. The CDR3 DNA reads TGCGCCAGCAGCTTGGACTTGACGGGAGCTTCTTACGAGCAGTACTTC.

This clonotype was seen a handful of times. V usage is TRBV20-1 and J usage is TRBJ2-3; 7 nucleotides line up with TRBD1. The CDR3 is 14 amino acids. Germline CDR1 reads DFQATT; CDR2 reads SNEGSKA (reference sequence). The junction had 6 bases not matched to a gene; V was cut back by 2 bases and J by 4 bases. In DNA, the CDR3 is TGCAGTGCTAGATCAGACAGGGTCGCAGATACGCAGTATTTT. Translated, it gives CSARSDRVADTQYF.

The table lists this clonotype with a few counts. The V call is TRBV20-1, the J call TRBJ2-7; unclear D gene. The CDR3 runs 14 residues. The V and J ends lost 1 base and 3 bases respectively, with 13 bases between them. CDR1 is DFQATT and CDR2 is SNEGSKA in the germline V gene (reference sequence). DNA for the CDR3: TGCAGTGCTAGAGTGCCTCCAAAAGGCTACGAGCAGTACTTC. Protein: CSARVPPKGYEQYF.

V usage is TRBV7-2 and J usage is TRBJ1-6; weak D call: TRBD1 (5 bases). The germline V gene encodes CDR1 SGHTA and CDR2 FQGNSA. The CDR3 runs to 13 residues. V was trimmed by 6 bases and J by 9 bases, leaving 12 bases between them. The CDR3 region has the DNA TGTGCCAGCAGTAACCGGGGGGGTTCACCCCTCCACTTT. Translation gives CASSNRGGSPLHF.

The chain is built from TRBV7-3 and TRBJ2-1, with D unclear. CDR3 length equals 15 residues. CDR1 and CDR2 (germline): SGHTA, FQGTGA. The germline V and J ends were trimmed by 1 base and 6 bases, with 13 bases remaining between them. CDR3 amino acids: CASSLSQNKANEQFF. Here the CDR3 DNA reads TGTGCCAGCAGCTTAAGTCAGAACAAGGCCAATGAGCAGTTCTTC.

This chain uses TRBV12-3 or TRBV12-4 with TRBJ2-5, with 8 nucleotides matching TRBD1. The CDR3 totals 15 residues. The trim removed 3 bases at V and 5 bases at J, leaving 8 bases unmatched. Here the CDR3 DNA reads TGTGCCAGCAGTTTGGTGACAGGGGAGGCGGAGACCCAGTACTTC. Its protein is CASSLVTGEAETQYF.

The J gene is TRBJ1-2, the V gene TRBV20-1, with D maybe TRBD1 (6 bases). In germline, CDR1 is DFQATT, CDR2 SNEGSKA (reference sequence). V lost 3 bases to trimming and J lost 5 bases, with 16 bases between them. The CDR3 spans 14 residues. The CDR3 is CSASGGGSLYGYTF. CDR3 coding DNA: TGCAGTGCTAGCGGGGGGGGCAGTCTGTATGGCTACACCTTC.

Regarding this clonotype: Its ends do not fully match the called genes, so a read error is possible. The rearrangement uses TRBV25-1 and TRBJ2-5, with a weak D call TRBD2 (5 bases). The DNA end is a closer match to TRBJ2-7, so the J assignment may be wrong. The germline gives CDR1 MGHDK, CDR2 SYGVNS. The CDR3 is made up of 14 amino acids. The CDR3 protein is CASGEGRAVYEQYF. In nucleotides, the CDR3 is TGTGCCAGCGGTGAGGGAAGGGCAGTCTACGAGCAGTACTTC.

About this clonotype itself: A much larger clone lies a single base off, so this may be a read error. The CDR3 sequence is CSAAAGLLERNIQYF. The CDR3, as DNA: TGCAGCGCTGCCGCGGGCCTCCTAGAGCGAAACATTCAGTACTTC. The rearrangement joins TRBV29-1 to TRBJ2-7; the D gene is possibly TRBD2 (5 bases). TRBJ2-4 explains the end of the DNA better; the J call may be wrong. Germline lookup yields CDR1 SQVTM and CDR2 ANQGSEA. The CDR3 sequence is 15 residues long.

The chain couples TRBV15 to TRBJ1-2, with D possibly matching TRBD1 (6 bases). The CDR3 length is 18 residues. Germline V CDR1 and CDR2: LNHNV, YYDKDF (reference sequence). Trimming shortened V by 1 base and J by 1 base, and 19 bases separated the two germline ends. The CDR3 loop reads CATSRVLTGVDYNYGYTF. As DNA, the CDR3 is TGTGCCACCAGCAGAGTTCTGACAGGAGTTGACTATAACTATGGCTACACCTTC.